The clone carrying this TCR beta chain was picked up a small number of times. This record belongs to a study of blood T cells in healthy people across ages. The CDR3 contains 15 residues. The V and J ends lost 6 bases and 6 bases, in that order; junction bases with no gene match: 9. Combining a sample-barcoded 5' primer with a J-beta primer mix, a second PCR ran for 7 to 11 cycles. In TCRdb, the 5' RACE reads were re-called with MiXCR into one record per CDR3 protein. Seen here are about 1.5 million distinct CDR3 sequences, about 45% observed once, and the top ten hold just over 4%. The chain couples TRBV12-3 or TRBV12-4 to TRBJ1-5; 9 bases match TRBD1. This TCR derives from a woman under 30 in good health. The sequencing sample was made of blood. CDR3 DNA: TGTGCCAGCAGATTGGACAGGGGATCATTTCAGCCCCAGCATTTT. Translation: CASRLDRGSFQPQHF.